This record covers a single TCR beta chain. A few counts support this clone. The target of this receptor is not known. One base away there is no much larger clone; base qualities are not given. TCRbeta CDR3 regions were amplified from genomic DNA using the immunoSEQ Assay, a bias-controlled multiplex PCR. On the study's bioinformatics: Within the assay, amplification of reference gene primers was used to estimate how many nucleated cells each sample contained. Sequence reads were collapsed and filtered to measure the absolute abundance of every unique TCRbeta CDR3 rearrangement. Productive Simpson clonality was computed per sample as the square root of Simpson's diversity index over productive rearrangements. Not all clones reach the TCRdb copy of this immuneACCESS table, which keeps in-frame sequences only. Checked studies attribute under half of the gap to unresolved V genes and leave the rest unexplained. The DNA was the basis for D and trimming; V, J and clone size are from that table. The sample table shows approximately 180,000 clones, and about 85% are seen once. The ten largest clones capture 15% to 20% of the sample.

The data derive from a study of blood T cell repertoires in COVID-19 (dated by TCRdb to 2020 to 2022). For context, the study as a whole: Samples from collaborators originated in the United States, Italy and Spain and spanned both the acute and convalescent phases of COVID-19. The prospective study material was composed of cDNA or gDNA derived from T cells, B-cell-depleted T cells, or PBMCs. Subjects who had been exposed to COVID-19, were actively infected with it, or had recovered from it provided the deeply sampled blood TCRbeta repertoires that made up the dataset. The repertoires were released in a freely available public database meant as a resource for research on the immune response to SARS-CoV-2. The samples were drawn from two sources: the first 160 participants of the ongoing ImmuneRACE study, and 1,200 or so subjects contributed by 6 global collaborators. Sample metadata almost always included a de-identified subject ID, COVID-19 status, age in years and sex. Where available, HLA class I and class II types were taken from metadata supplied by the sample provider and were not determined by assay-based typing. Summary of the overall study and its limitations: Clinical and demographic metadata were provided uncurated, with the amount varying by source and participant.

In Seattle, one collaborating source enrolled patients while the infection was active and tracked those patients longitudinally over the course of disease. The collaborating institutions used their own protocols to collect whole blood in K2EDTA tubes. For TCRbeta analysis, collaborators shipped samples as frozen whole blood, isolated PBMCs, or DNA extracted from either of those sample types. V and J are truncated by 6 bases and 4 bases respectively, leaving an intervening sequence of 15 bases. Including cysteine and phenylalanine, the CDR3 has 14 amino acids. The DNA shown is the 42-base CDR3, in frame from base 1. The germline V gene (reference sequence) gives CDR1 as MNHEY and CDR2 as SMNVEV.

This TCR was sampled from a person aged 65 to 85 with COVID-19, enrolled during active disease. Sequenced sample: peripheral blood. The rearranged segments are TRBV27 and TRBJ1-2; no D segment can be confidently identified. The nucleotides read TGTGCCAGCAGGGGCTTGGGCCTCTTCTATGGCTACACCTTC. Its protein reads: CASRGLGLFYGYTF.